This is a list of T cell receptor beta chains from one sample in a study of CD8 T cells in ankylosing spondylitis. TCRdb analysed the 5' RACE reads with MiXCR anew, one entry per CDR3 protein. Of approximately 500,000 distinct CDR3 sequences in the sample, roughly 13% were seen once. The sample consisted of blood, either unsorted or a sorted T cell fraction (not recorded which). Source of these receptors: a male donor with ankylosing spondylitis. CDR3s include the opening cysteine and the closing phenylalanine or tryptophan. A D gene is named only where the DNA matches it firmly. Clone sizes are given selectively: once, few, many, or a class where the clone is expanded.

J gene	clone size	D gene	V gene	CDR3 protein	CDR3 DNA
TRBJ1-5	few	-	TRBV6-6	CASSGQSGQPQHF	TGTGCCAGCAGTGGGCAGTCCGGTCAGCCCCAGCATTTT
TRBJ1-1	-	TRBD1	TRBV6-2/TRBV6-3	CASRQQGETEAFF	TGTGCCAGCAGACAACAGGGGGAAACTGAAGCTTTCTTT
TRBJ1-2	-	-	TRBV3-1	CASSQDPTRYNYGYTF	TGTGCCAGCAGCCAAGATCCCACAAGATATAACTATGGCTACACCTTC
TRBJ2-1	-	TRBD2	TRBV6-2/TRBV6-3	CASSVYRGGVGNEQFF	TGTGCCAGCTCCGTGTATCGGGGAGGGGTCGGCAATGAGCAGTTCTTC
TRBJ2-7	-	-	TRBV18	CASSPGFSPGYEQYF	TGTGCCAGCTCACCAGGTTTTTCCCCCGGCTACGAGCAGTACTTC
TRBJ2-2	-	-	TRBV19	CASNKGWTGELFF	TGTGCCAGTAACAAAGGCTGGACCGGGGAGCTGTTTTTT
TRBJ2-1	few	-	TRBV18	CASSPMTMSYNEQFF	TGTGCCAGCTCACCTATGACTATGTCCTACAATGAGCAGTTCTTC
TRBJ1-2	few	-	TRBV20-1	CSASRAPIGAGYTF	TGCAGTGCTAGCCGGGCCCCAATAGGTGCTGGCTACACCTTC
TRBJ2-1	few	-	TRBV7-7	CASSLSLGSYNEQFF	TGTGCCAGCAGCTTATCGTTAGGCTCCTACAATGAGCAGTTCTTC
TRBJ2-2	few	-	TRBV24-1	CATSDWREELFF	TGTGCCACCAGTGATTGGAGGGAGGAGCTGTTTTTT
TRBJ2-1	-	TRBD2	TRBV11-2	CASSGRLADRVREQFF	TGTGCCAGCAGCGGTAGACTAGCGGATAGAGTTAGGGAGCAGTTCTTC
TRBJ2-1	-	-	TRBV12-3/TRBV12-4	CASSSSYLDYNEQFF	TGTGCCAGCAGTTCTAGCTATTTAGACTACAATGAGCAGTTCTTC
TRBJ2-4	few	TRBD2	TRBV29-1	CSVSGGGKNIQYF	TGCAGCGTCTCCGGGGGGGGCAAAAACATTCAGTACTTC
TRBJ1-2	few	-	TRBV3-1	CASSPDLTNYGYTF	TGTGCCAGCAGTCCCGATTTGACTAACTATGGCTACACCTTC
TRBJ1-1	few	TRBD1	TRBV2	CASSGDREYTEAFF	TGTGCCAGCAGTGGGGACAGGGAGTACACTGAAGCTTTCTTT
TRBJ1-4	-	TRBD1	TRBV5-6	CASSLWTGGGGEKLFF	TGTGCCAGCAGCTTGTGGACAGGGGGCGGCGGCGAAAAACTGTTTTTT
TRBJ1-5	many	-	TRBV20-1	CSARGAGINQPQHF	TGCAGTGCTAGGGGGGCAGGTATCAATCAGCCCCAGCATTTT
TRBJ2-1	many	-	TRBV29-1	CSVHPNRGRQFF	TGCAGCGTTCACCCGAACCGCGGTAGGCAGTTCTTC
TRBJ2-3	few	-	TRBV7-2	CASSLEAKGTDTQYF	TGTGCCAGCAGCTTAGAAGCAAAAGGGACAGATACGCAGTATTTT
TRBJ2-1	few	TRBD1	TRBV5-1	CASSYDRDRVRSEQFF	TGCGCCAGCAGCTATGACAGGGACAGGGTCCGGAGTGAGCAGTTCTTC
TRBJ1-3	many	-	TRBV29-1	CSVLVQTTIYF	TGCAGCGTTTTAGTGCAAACCACCATATATTTT
TRBJ2-4	few	TRBD2	TRBV7-6	CASSSWASGVAGNIQYF	TGTGCCAGCAGCTCCTGGGCTAGCGGGGTGGCGGGAAACATTCAGTACTTC
TRBJ1-1	many	-	TRBV6-1	CASREINRNTEAFF	TGTGCCAGCAGAGAAATTAACAGGAACACTGAAGCTTTCTTT
TRBJ1-1	few	-	TRBV6-5	CASSYSAGNTEAFF	TGTGCCAGCAGTTACTCGGCGGGGAACACTGAAGCTTTCTTT
TRBJ1-2	-	-	TRBV18	CASSPALVRQNGYTF	TGTGCCAGCTCACCAGCTTTAGTCCGGCAGAATGGCTACACCTTC
TRBJ2-1	-	TRBD1	TRBV30	CAWNSDRGSNEQFF	TGTGCCTGGAACTCGGACAGGGGAAGCAATGAGCAGTTCTTC
TRBJ2-1	few	-	TRBV3-1	CASSQPTSGRAPPWSYNEQFF	TGTGCCAGCAGCCAACCAACGAGCGGAAGAGCTCCGCCGTGGTCCTACAATGAGCAGTTCTTC
TRBJ1-1	-	-	TRBV7-9	CASSPWTPMNTEAFF	TGTGCCAGCAGCCCCTGGACACCGATGAACACTGAAGCTTTCTTT
TRBJ2-7	few	-	TRBV5-1	CASSLFSGSYEQYF	TGCGCCAGCAGCTTGTTCTCAGGATCCTACGAGCAGTACTTC
TRBJ1-1	few	TRBD1	TRBV12-3/TRBV12-4	CASSSMGQGSGTEAFF	TGTGCCAGCAGCTCAATGGGACAGGGCAGTGGGACTGAAGCTTTCTTT
TRBJ2-3	few	-	TRBV6-1	CASSVTGYGTDTQYF	TGTGCCAGCAGTGTTACAGGGTATGGCACAGATACGCAGTATTTT
TRBJ1-1	-	-	TRBV30	CAWSMTLFTEAFF	TGTGCCTGGAGTATGACACTCTTCACTGAAGCTTTCTTT
TRBJ1-2	-	TRBD1	TRBV7-8	CASSPRDRPTGYGYTF	TGTGCCAGCAGCCCGAGGGACAGACCGACGGGCTATGGCTACACCTTC
TRBJ2-3	-	TRBD2	TRBV15	CATSRDSAGGAQYF	TGTGCCACCAGCAGAGATTCGGCGGGAGGTGCGCAGTATTTT
TRBJ2-3	few	-	TRBV18	CASSPPSVGDTQYF	TGTGCCAGCTCACCACCTTCAGTGGGAGATACGCAGTATTTT
TRBJ2-5	-	-	TRBV20-1	CSARELGTETQYF	TGCAGTGCTCGCGAGCTAGGGACGGAGACCCAGTACTTC
TRBJ2-1	-	-	TRBV12-3/TRBV12-4	CASRRPYHNEQFF	TGTGCCAGCAGGAGGCCCTATCACAATGAGCAGTTCTTC
TRBJ1-2	few	-	TRBV12-3/TRBV12-4	CASSLSRGHYGYTF	TGTGCCAGCAGTTTAAGTCGAGGGCACTATGGCTACACCTTC
TRBJ2-7	many	-	TRBV5-1	CASSQSFYEQYF	TGCGCCAGCAGCCAGTCCTTCTACGAGCAGTACTTC
TRBJ2-2	many	TRBD2	TRBV11-2	CASSLERASGSTGELFF	TGTGCCAGCAGCTTAGAGCGGGCTAGCGGGAGTACCGGGGAGCTGTTTTTT
TRBJ1-1	-	-	TRBV5-1	CASSFGAGYTEAFF	TGCGCCAGCAGCTTCGGGGCGGGTTACACTGAAGCTTTCTTT
TRBJ2-5	-	-	TRBV5-5	CASSLADVSGETQYF	TGTGCCAGCAGCTTGGCGGATGTTTCGGGAGAGACCCAGTACTTC
TRBJ2-5	-	TRBD2	TRBV7-9	CASSLTSGTPQETQYF	TGTGCCAGCAGCTTGACTAGCGGGACCCCCCAAGAGACCCAGTACTTC
TRBJ2-1	many	TRBD2	TRBV20-1	CSARTSGPSSYNEQFF	TGCAGTGCCCGGACTAGCGGGCCGAGCTCCTACAATGAGCAGTTCTTC
TRBJ1-6	many	TRBD1	TRBV9	CASSVTGGSPLHF	TGTGCCAGCAGCGTAACAGGGGGTTCACCCCTCCACTTT
TRBJ1-5	many	-	TRBV4-1	CASSQARVDQPQHF	TGCGCCAGCAGCCAAGCCAGGGTGGATCAGCCCCAGCATTTT
TRBJ1-2	few	TRBD1	TRBV27	CASSLIGTANYGYTF	TGTGCCAGCAGCCTCATCGGGACAGCCAACTATGGCTACACCTTC
TRBJ1-2	-	-	TRBV7-2	CASSLGYLYGYTF	TGTGCCAGCAGCCTAGGATACTTATATGGCTACACCTTC
TRBJ2-5	few	TRBD1	TRBV6-1	CASSQGQWKETQYF	TGTGCCAGCAGTCAGGGACAGTGGAAAGAGACCCAGTACTTC
TRBJ2-3	-	-	TRBV14	CASSPRWDTQYF	TGTGCCAGCAGCCCTAGGTGGGATACGCAGTATTTT
TRBJ2-1	few	-	TRBV7-8	CASSSPGRSNEQFF	TGTGCCAGCAGCTCGCCGGGCAGGAGCAATGAGCAGTTCTTC
TRBJ1-1	few	-	TRBV7-6	CASSYGGLLNTEAFF	TGTGCCAGCAGCTATGGGGGACTGCTGAACACTGAAGCTTTCTTT
TRBJ2-1	few	TRBD2	TRBV7-9	CASSSWTSGRAGNEQFF	TGTGCCAGCAGCTCGTGGACTAGCGGGAGGGCCGGGAATGAGCAGTTCTTC
TRBJ2-5	-	TRBD1	TRBV28	CASKSPTGAQETQYF	TGTGCCAGCAAATCACCGACAGGGGCGCAAGAGACCCAGTACTTC
TRBJ2-5	many	-	TRBV7-9	CASSLVSNSETQYF	TGTGCCAGCAGCTTAGTTTCTAATTCAGAGACCCAGTACTTC
TRBJ2-1	many	-	TRBV12-3/TRBV12-4	CASSTGFGEQFF	TGTGCCAGTAGTACTGGATTTGGTGAGCAGTTCTTC
TRBJ2-1	-	TRBD2	TRBV3-1	CASSPRTSGQRYNEQFF	TGTGCCAGCAGCCCCAGGACTAGCGGGCAGAGATACAATGAGCAGTTCTTC